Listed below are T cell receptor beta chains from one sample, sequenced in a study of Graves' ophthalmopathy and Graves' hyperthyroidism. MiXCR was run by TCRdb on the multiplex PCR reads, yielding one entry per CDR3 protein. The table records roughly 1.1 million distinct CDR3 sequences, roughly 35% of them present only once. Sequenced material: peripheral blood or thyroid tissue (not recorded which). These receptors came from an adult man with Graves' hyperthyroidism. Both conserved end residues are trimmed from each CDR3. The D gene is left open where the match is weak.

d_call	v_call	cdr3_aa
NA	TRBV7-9	ASSDNRAHEQY
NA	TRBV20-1	SVTEDISNEQY
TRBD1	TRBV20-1	SASPRQGNYGYT
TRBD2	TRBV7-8	ASSRTRLAGVGGSYEQY
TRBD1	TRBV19	ASSAGQGAVYEQY
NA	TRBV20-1	SARQGGEQY
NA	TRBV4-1	ASSQSSGPSGANVLT
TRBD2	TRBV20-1	SARGGRDGSGANVLT
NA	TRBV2	ASGTFTSLREQF
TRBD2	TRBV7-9	ASGEGQEAQY
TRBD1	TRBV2	ASSERDRGEPQH
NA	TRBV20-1	SAPQGGSQPQH
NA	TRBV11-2	ASSFRRGYGYT
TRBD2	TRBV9	ASSVQAGGPYEQY
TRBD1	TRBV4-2	ASSQEARWTGGNSPLH
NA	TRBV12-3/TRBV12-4	ATRRGSEKLF
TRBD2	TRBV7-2	ASSKLAGGVNTGELF
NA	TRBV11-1	ASSFRRGEKLF
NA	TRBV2	ASRVGDEKLF
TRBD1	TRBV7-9	ASSLETNTGDSPLH
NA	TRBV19	ASSIRLRANVLT
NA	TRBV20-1	SAAGANQPQY
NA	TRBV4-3	ASSQGSGVRETQY
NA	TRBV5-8	AATIGRGVVDEQY
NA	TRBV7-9	ASSLPLGYT
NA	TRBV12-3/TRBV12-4	ASTHGATNEKLF
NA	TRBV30	AWRGGVRNTGELF
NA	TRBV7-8	ASSLQGWSYEQY
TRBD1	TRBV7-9	ASSLWTGDPNEKLF
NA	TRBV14	ASSPHYGQTSIGQY
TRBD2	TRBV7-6	ASSPSGSNTGELF
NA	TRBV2	ASSEASYNEQF
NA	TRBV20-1	SARHPVVRRDSFSEQY
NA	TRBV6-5	ASSQNQVEAF
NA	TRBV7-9	ASSLLRQMNTEAF
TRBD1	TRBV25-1	ASSQGTVGSYEQY
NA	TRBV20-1	SARVPVGRVEPQH
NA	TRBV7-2	ASSRGGQTEAF
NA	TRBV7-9	ASSLFEGVEYEQY
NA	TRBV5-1	ASSIRALSSYEQY
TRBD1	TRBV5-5	ASSFNSGQGNSPLH
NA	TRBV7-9	ASSLFPDNPPRGQETQY
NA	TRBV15	ATSSSDRDQPQH
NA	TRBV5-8	ASSAGRVNEKLF
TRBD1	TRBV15	ATSRPDGTGALRV
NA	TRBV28	ASTGPTEAF
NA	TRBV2	ASSDVGPDTGELF
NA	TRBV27	ASSPRPNSFTEAF
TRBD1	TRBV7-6	ASSSGQGRGETQY
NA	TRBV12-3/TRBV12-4	ASRYAETQH
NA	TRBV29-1	SLAGRGQPQH
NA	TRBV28	ASSLVNSYEQY
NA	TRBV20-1	SASNTVSNQPQH